Shown below are 14 T cell receptor gamma chains from a single sample sequenced in a study of γδ T cells in repeated Plasmodium falciparum infection. TCRdb re-called clones from the multiplex PCR reads using CATT. There are some 30,000 gamma-chain clones in the sample; almost 1.5% occur only once, and roughly 21% lies in the top ten. Bulk repertoires came from Vgamma9/Vdelta2+ or Vdelta2-negative gammadelta T cells flow-sorted from PBMC. The material sequenced was gamma-delta T cells from blood. The receptors originated from a pool of human donors (malaria-infected and uninfected, not separated).

This clone has just a few counts. A read error is likely here: a far larger clone is one base away. Other DNA sequences in this specimen translate into the identical CDR3. Here the V gene is TRGV9, but the J gene went uncalled. Germline V gives CDR1 GITISATS, CDR2 ISYDGTV (reference sequence). The CDR3 runs to 11 residues. The CDR3 loop reads CALWEVKAKLF. The CDR3 DNA is TGTGCCTTGTGGGAGGTGAAGGCGAAGCTCTTT.

By proportion, this clone is medium-sized (0.01 to 0.1%). This likely came from a read error, as a far larger clone is one base away. The rearrangement uses TRGV9 and TRGJP. CDR1 is GITISATS, CDR2 ISYDGTV, per germline (reference sequence). This CDR3 is built from 16 residues. CDR3 sequence (DNA): TGTGCCTTGTGGGAGGTGCAAAAGTTGGGCAAAAAAATCAAGGTATTT. Residues: CALWEVQKLGKKIKVF.

This clone has ten or more counts. This may be a read error, as it is one base from a much larger clone. V and J are TRGV2 and TRGJ1 or TRGJ2. The J gene, left out of TCRdb, was set here by checking the DNA against germline. Germline V gene data show CDR1 as EGSNGY and CDR2 as YDSYNSKV. V lost 6 bases and J lost 2; bases outside the gene matches: 13. The CDR3 runs 15 residues. CDR3 in amino acids: CATWHPSGHYYKKLF. CDR3 nucleotide sequence: TGTGCCACCTGGCACCCCTCGGGGCATTATTATAAGAAACTCTTT.

In its sample, this clone was seen a few times. The translation of this DNA and the TCRdb protein of a much larger clone differ at residue 5, probably owing to a read error; the protein shown here is translated from the DNA. The chain couples TRGV3 to TRGJ1 or TRGJ2. Matching the DNA to germline supplied the J gene, which TCRdb does not give. CDR3 length equals 12 residues. Trimming at V came to 5 bases and at J to 8 bases, leaving 9 bases not matched to a gene. Looked up from germline, CDR1 is VTNTFY and CDR2 is YDVSTARD (reference sequence). CDR3: CATWGSPNKKLF. CDR3 DNA: TGTGCCACCTGGGGCAGCCCTAATAAGAAACTCTTT.

This clone was observed a few times. The TCRdb record carries a much larger clone's protein, which differs from this DNA's translation at residue 4; a read error is the likely cause, and the protein listed here is the DNA translation. The chain couples TRGV2 to TRGJ1 or TRGJ2. Matching the DNA to germline supplied the J gene, which TCRdb does not give. Germline V gene lookup returns CDR1 EGSNGY and CDR2 YDSYNSKV. This CDR3 region has 13 residues. CDR3: CATRDGKDYKKLF. In DNA form, the CDR3 reads TGTGCCACCCGGGACGGCAAAGATTATAAGAAACTCTTT.

This clone was seen many times. The protein in TCRdb stems from a much larger clone and differs at residue 13 from this DNA's translation, likely a read error; here the protein is translated from the DNA. The rearrangement uses TRGV9 and TRGJP. The J gene is not listed in TCRdb, so it was assigned here from a DNA match to germline. The CDR3 has 17 amino acids. Germline assignment: CDR1 GITISATS and CDR2 ISYDGTV (reference sequence). For the CDR3, the DNA is TGTGCCTTGTGGGACCCCGCAGCAGAGTTGGGCAAAAGAATCAAGGTATTT. This translates into CALWDPAAELGKRIKVF.

At least ten counts were recorded for this clone. The protein that TCRdb holds for this DNA derives from a much larger clone and differs from the translated DNA at residue 9, which likely indicates a read error; the protein shown here is translated from the DNA. The chain couples TRGV9 to TRGJ1 or TRGJ2. The CDR3 covers 15 residues. V trimming: 3 bases; J trimming: 3 bases; junction bases outside the gene matches: 11. CDR1 and CDR2 from the germline V gene are GITISATS and ISYDGTV (reference sequence). CDR3 sequence reads: CALWELPPLYYKKLF. DNA of the CDR3: TGTGCCTTGTGGGAGCTCCCCCCCCTTTATTATAAGAAACTCTTT.

A remark on this clone: TCRdb records a much larger clone's protein for this DNA, with a difference at residue 7 that likely arises from a read error; the protein given is the translation of the DNA. This chain connects TRGV9 to TRGJ1 or TRGJ2. The J gene is absent in TCRdb and was assigned here via DNA matching to germline. The CDR3 sequence is 13 residues long. J gave up 9 bases and V 0 bases, and 8 bases lay outside the gene matches. Germline CDR1 GITISATS, CDR2 ISYDGTV (reference sequence). CDR3 protein: CALWEVKGIKKLF. The CDR3 region has the DNA TGTGCCTTGTGGGAGGTGAAGGGTATTAAGAAACTCTTT.

This clone was detected a few times. This DNA translates differently at residue 2 from the TCRdb protein, which is that of a much larger clone; a read error is likely, and the protein shown is the DNA's own translation. V gene TRGV2 combines with J gene TRGJ1 or TRGJ2. TCRdb supplies no J gene; here it was assigned by aligning the nucleotide sequence to germline. CDR3 length: 13 residues. Germline CDR1 is EGSNGY and CDR2 is YDSYNSKV. CDR3 sequence (DNA): TGTACCACCTGGGACGGGCGAGTTGGAAAGAAACTCTTT. Residues: CTTWDGRVGKKLF.

A word on this clone: It is likely a read error: a sequence one base away is far more abundant. V is TRGV4 and J is TRGJP1. TCRdb leaves out the J gene; it was filled in here by matching the DNA to germline. The CDR3 loop spans 15 amino acids. CDR1 and CDR2 from the germline V gene are EGSTGY and YDSYTSSV. The CDR3 here is CATWDGYTTGWFKIF. In nucleotides, the CDR3 is TGCGCCACCTGGGATGGATATACCACTGGTTGGTTCAAGATATTT.

This clone was seen many times. TCRdb's listed protein matches a much larger clone and diverges from this DNA's translation at residue 3, likely through a read error; the protein shown comes from the DNA. The chain joins TRGV9 to TRGJP. TCRdb is silent on the J gene; assignment here came from matching the DNA to germline. The CDR3 is 14 residues long. Germline V gene data show CDR1 as GITISATS and CDR2 as ISYDGTV (reference sequence). Here the CDR3 DNA reads TGTGCCTCGTGGGAGGTGTTGGGCAAAAAAATCAAGGTATTT. It codes for CASWEVLGKKIKVF.

The sample holds many counts of this clone. Translating this DNA gives a protein that differs at residue 10 from the TCRdb one, which belongs to a much larger clone; a read error is likely, and the protein shown is this translation. This chain joins TRGV2 and TRGJP2. The CDR3 covers 16 residues. From germline, CDR1 is EGSNGY and CDR2 YDSYNSKV. V gave up 0 bases and J gave up 7 bases; unmatched junction bases: 11. The CDR3 DNA follows: TGTGCCACCTGGGACGGGCGTAGAGGTATTGATTGGATCAAGACGTTT. This encodes CATWDGRRGIDWIKTF.

This clone has ten or more counts. A far larger clone is just one base off, so this is likely a read error. This sample also contains other DNA sequences that code for the same CDR3. The chain recombines TRGV2 with TRGJ1 or TRGJ2. Assignment of the J gene here rests on matching the DNA to germline, because TCRdb gives none. V gave up 1 base and J gave up 0 bases; unmatched junction bases: 9. Germline CDR1 is EGSNGY and CDR2 is YDSYNSKV. The CDR3 has 16 residues. The CDR3 DNA is TGTGCCACCTGGGACGGAATCCTCCCGAATTATTATAAGAAACTCTTT. This encodes CATWDGILPNYYKKLF.

Of note for this clone: The TCRdb protein, from a much larger clone, departs from this DNA's translation at residue 4, likely by read error; the protein shown derives from the DNA. V usage is TRGV5 and J usage is TRGJ1 or TRGJ2. Germline V gives CDR1 VINAFY, CDR2 YDVSNSKD. The CDR3 runs to 13 residues. CDR3 nucleotides: TGTGCCACCCGGGACAGGCCCCAGAGTAAGAAACTCTTT. It translates to CATRDRPQSKKLF.